The 18 T cell receptor beta chains given below trace back to one sample, sequenced in a study of T cell repertoires in cytomegalovirus infection. Their antigens are not known. TCRdb passed the reads through MiXCR, listing each CDR3 protein once. The top ten hold under 15% of the sample, which has approximately 770,000 distinct CDR3 sequences, 25% to 35% seen once. Here the sequenced sample was cultured CD8+ T cells from PBMCs, taken from culture after CMV antigen stimulation. Source of these receptors: a human donor in good health (CMV status not recorded). Some clones in this sample may be carry-over from other donors' samples.

This clonotype was found once. The CDR3 DNA sequence: TGTGCCAGCAGTTTACGACTGACGACCTTCTTC. It specifies CASSLRLTTFF. This sequence joins TRBV6-2 or TRBV6-3 and TRBJ2-1; D remains ambiguous. V lost 4 bases, J lost 16 bases, and 14 bases lay in between. The CDR3 sequence is 11 residues long. Per germline, CDR1 MNHEY and CDR2 SVGEGT.

Notes on this clonotype: This may stem from a read error, because a much larger clone lies one nucleotide away. The V call is TRBV7-6, the J call TRBJ1-6; D unclear. Germline lookup yields CDR1 SGHVS and CDR2 FNYEAQ. This CDR3 contains 14 residues. The CDR3 DNA sequence: TGTGCCAGCAGCTTAGCCAGCGGTAATTCATCCCTCCACTTT. Translation: CASSLASGNSSLHF.

This clonotype was picked up a small number of times. V gene TRBV15 combines with J gene TRBJ1-3; 7 bases align to TRBD1. This CDR3 has 17 amino acids. The J segment lost 0 bases and the V segment lost 2 bases, leaving 7 bases of the junction unmatched. Germline V lookup: CDR1 LNHNV, CDR2 YYDKDF (reference sequence). The CDR3 protein is CATSRQAQGNSGNTIYF. CDR3 DNA sequence: TGTGCCACCAGCAGACAAGCACAGGGGAACTCTGGAAACACCATATATTTT.

V is TRBV19 and J is TRBJ1-1; a weak D match, TRBD1 (6 bases). The CDR3 contains 13 residues. Germline CDR1 reads LNHDA; CDR2 reads SQIVND (reference sequence). Trimming cost V 6 bases and J 3 bases, with 11 bases left between them. CDR3 coding DNA: TGTGCCAGTAGGGGAGGGGGGTACACTGAAGCTTTCTTT. Its protein product is CASRGGGYTEAFF.

The rearrangement joins TRBV19 to TRBJ2-4; D uncertain. The CDR3 contains 16 residues. CDR1 and CDR2 from the germline V gene are LNHDA and SQIVND (reference sequence). Trimming stripped 4 bases from V and 0 bases from J, with 13 bases between. CDR3 coding DNA: TGTGCCAGTAGTACTAATCCTCTACTAGCCAAAAACATTCAGTACTTC. It encodes CASSTNPLLAKNIQYF. The full variable domain, its missing parts supplied by reference TRBV19 and TRBJ2-4, is DGGITQSPKYLFRKEGQNVTLSCEQNLNHDAMYWYRQDPGQGLRLIYYSQIVNDFQKGDIAEGYSVSREKKESFPLTVTSAQKNPTAFYLCASSTNPLLAKNIQYFGAGTRLSVL.

This rearrangement joins TRBV15 to TRBJ2-1; TRBD1 matches at 8 bases. The germline V gene encodes CDR1 LNHNV and CDR2 YYDKDF (reference sequence). The ends lost 5 bases at V and 5 bases at J; junction bases unmatched: 5. The CDR3 covers 14 residues. CDR3 sequence (DNA): TGTGCCACCAGCCGGACAGGGAGACACAATGAGCAGTTCTTC. Its translation: CATSRTGRHNEQFF.

Only a few counts were recorded for this clonotype. The chain recombines TRBV12-3 or TRBV12-4 with TRBJ1-1, with a tentative D call TRBD1 (5 bases). The V gene lost 6 bases and the J gene lost 5 bases, with 16 bases spanning the gap. CDR3 length: 14 amino acids. The DNA of the CDR3 is TGTGCCAGCAGCCAAGGTGGGGGTAAAACTGAAGCTTTCTTT. Translation: CASSQGGGKTEAFF.

Of note for this clonotype: One end of the junction fails to match germline, which may point to a read error. V gene TRBV7-7 combines with J gene TRBJ2-3; D may be TRBD1 or TRBD2 (6 bases each). Germline V lookup: CDR1 SSHAT, CDR2 FNYEAQ (reference sequence). The CDR3 loop spans 15 amino acids. The DNA of the CDR3 is TGTGCTAGCAGCTTAAGAGGGGGGTTGACAGATACGCAGTATTTT. Translation gives CASSLRGGLTDTQYF. Based on the CDR3 plus reference TRBV7-7 and TRBJ2-3, the full variable domain is GAGVSQSPRYKVTKRGQDVTLRCDPISSHATLYWYQQALGQGPEFLTYFNYEAQPDKSGLPSDRFSAERPEGSISTLTIQRTEQRDSAMYRCASSLRGGLTDTQYFGPGTRLTVL.

The rearrangement links TRBV10-2 to TRBJ2-3, with unresolved D. The length of the CDR3 is 12 residues. V was pared by 0 bases and J by 5 bases, with 3 bases between. Germline V CDR1 and CDR2: WSHSY, SAAADI. DNA for the CDR3: TGCGCCAGCAGTGAGTCGTTAGATACGCAGTATTTT. Amino acid sequence: CASSESLDTQYF.

The chain couples TRBV6-2 or TRBV6-3 to TRBJ1-6; D is unclear. This CDR3 comprises 16 residues. Germline lookup yields CDR1 MNHEY and CDR2 SVGEGT. The ends were cut back, 4 bases at V and 2 bases at J, with 12 bases in the middle. CDR3 sequence reads: CASSSPTETYNSPLHF. The CDR3, as DNA: TGTGCCAGCAGTTCCCCGACGGAAACCTATAATTCACCCCTCCACTTT.

This clonotype was seen ten or more times. The chain is built from TRBV7-2 and TRBJ2-7; maybe TRBD2 (6 bases). Germline CDR1 is SGHTA and CDR2 is FQGNSA. The V end lost 3 bases, the J end lost 3 bases, and 9 bases lay between the germline ends. The CDR3 is 13 amino acids. The CDR3 here is CASSFPGGYEQYF. DNA for the CDR3: TGTGCCAGCAGCTTCCCCGGGGGCTACGAGCAGTACTTC.

On this clonotype itself: This may stem from a read error, because a much larger clone lies one nucleotide away. CDR3 DNA sequence: TGCGCCAGCAGCCAATTAAACACCGGGGAGCTGTTTTTT. Protein: CASSQLNTGELFF. The chain uses TRBV4-3 and TRBJ2-2; D is ambiguous. CDR1 is LGHNA and CDR2 is YSLEER in the germline V gene. The germline V and J ends were trimmed by 2 bases and 2 bases, with 3 bases remaining between them. This CDR3 has 13 amino acids.

The chain has TRBV11-1 and TRBJ2-3; perhaps D is TRBD1 or TRBD2 (6 bases each). This CDR3 has 15 amino acids. V lost 1 base and J 7 bases, leaving 15 bases between the germline ends. Germline V gene lookup returns CDR1 SGHAT and CDR2 FQDESV (reference sequence). This chain's CDR3 is CASSLVAGEANTQYF. CDR3 bases: TGTGCCAGCAGCTTAGTGGCAGGGGAGGCAAATACGCAGTATTTT. The whole variable domain, remainder taken from reference TRBV11-1 and TRBJ2-3, is EAEVAQSPRYKITEKSQAVAFWCDPISGHATLYWYRQILGQGPELLVQFQDESVVDDSQLPKDRFSAERLKGVDSTLKIQPAELGDSAMYLCASSLVAGEANTQYFGPGTRLTVL.

This clonotype was detected ten times or more. CDR3: CASSLQGSDGYTF. For the CDR3, the DNA is TGTGCCAGCAGCCTACAGGGATCTGATGGCTACACCTTC. V is TRBV13 and J is TRBJ1-2, with TRBD1 as a possible D gene (6 bases). From germline, CDR1 is PRHDT and CDR2 FYEKMQ (reference sequence). CDR3 size: 13 residues. Trimming stripped 5 bases from V and 6 bases from J, with 13 bases between.

The chain uses TRBV27 and TRBJ1-1; D is unresolved. Germline-derived CDR1 and CDR2 are MNHEY and SMNVEV (reference sequence). This CDR3 has 14 residues. Deletions cut 9 bases from V and 1 base from J, with 15 bases between. The CDR3 sequence: CASHSLFGNTEAFF. DNA of the CDR3: TGTGCCAGTCACAGTTTGTTCGGGAACACTGAAGCTTTCTTT.

This clonotype came up many times. This chain connects TRBV7-6 to TRBJ2-1, with 8 positions matching TRBD2. The V gene's germline CDR1 is SGHVS and CDR2 FNYEAQ. This CDR3 is 15 amino acids long. The trim removed 5 bases at V and 4 bases at J, leaving 7 bases unmatched. The CDR3 protein is CASSLLAGQYNEQFF. In DNA, the CDR3 is TGTGCCAGCAGCCTTCTAGCGGGTCAATACAATGAGCAGTTCTTC.

This clonotype was detected only a few times. The J gene is TRBJ2-3, the V gene TRBV10-3; TRBD1 aligns across 8 bases. V shed 6 bases and J 2 bases; nucleotides not matched to a gene: 10. The CDR3 has 16 residues. CDR1 is ENHRY and CDR2 is SYGVKD in the germline V gene. The CDR3 loop reads CAISYRGTEATDTQYF. The CDR3 DNA is TGTGCCATCAGCTACAGGGGGACGGAGGCCACAGATACGCAGTATTTT.

This clonotype was seen more than once but under ten times. V is TRBV11-2 and J is TRBJ1-1; D might be TRBD1 (5 bases). The length of the CDR3 is 15 residues. CDR1 is SGHAT, CDR2 FQNNGV, per germline. V lost 5 bases, J lost 1 base, and 14 bases lay in between. DNA of the CDR3: TGTGCCAGCAGCGGGAAAAGGGGTGGGAACACTGAAGCTTTCTTT. It encodes CASSGKRGGNTEAFF.